This record looks at one TCR beta chain sequence and its context. Its antigen is as yet unknown. The sample is drawn from a study of beta chain features in type 1 diabetes. Study-level background: Investigators examined some 110,000,000 sorted cells across all samples.

General study findings and limits: There were fewer insertions and more deletions at the VDJ junctions of type 1 diabetes patients. TCRB CDR3s from Type 1 diabetes patients were moderately but significantly shorter in all four CD4+ subsets. Equally in patients and controls, PCR might preferentially amplify shorter templates.

cDNA synthesis used the whole RNA isolate, giving expressed TCRB sequences. Measured with immunoSEQ multiplex PCR; TCRdb has only the in-frame clones, and not every one. In the table there are about 900,000 clones, about a sixth of which are singletons. Sequencing was performed on naive CD4+ T cells from blood. The sequence was obtained from a woman aged 18-30 years in good health.

The CDR3 DNA reads as TGTGCCAGCAGTTTAGGACAGAGGGGGCCGACCCAGTACTTC. Amino acids: CASSLGQRGPTQYF. The chain has TRBV6-5 and TRBJ2-5; 7 bases fit TRBD1. Trimming removed 4 bases from V and 7 bases from J; junction bases left unmatched: 9. CDR3 length: 14 amino acids. The germline V gene encodes CDR1 MNHEY and CDR2 SVGAGI.